The rows below give T cell receptor beta chains drawn from one sample of a study of cytomegalovirus exposure and HLA in healthy donors. TCRdb's table, derived via immunoSEQ multiplex PCR, lists solely in-frame clones and lacks some. The sample holds 45,000 to 60,000 clones, just over 90% seen once. Source material: PBMCs. Receptor source: a woman younger than 30 in good health and CMV-seronegative. The CDR3 runs from the conserved cysteine through the conserved F or W. The D gene is left open where the match is weak. Only part of the rows carry a size: once, few, many, or a class if the clone is expanded.

clone_size: .
v_call: TRBV2
d_call: TRBD1
j_call: TRBJ2-3
cdr3_aa: CASRQGARNTDTQYF
cdr3_nt: TGTGCCAGCAGGCAGGGGGCCCGTAACACAGATACGCAGTATTTT

clone_size: .
v_call: TRBV4-1
d_call: .
j_call: TRBJ1-3
cdr3_aa: CASSQGENLGNTIYF
cdr3_nt: TGCGCCAGCAGCCAAGGCGAGAATTTGGGAAACACCATATATTTT

clone_size: once
v_call: TRBV4-1
d_call: .
j_call: TRBJ1-2
cdr3_aa: CASSQDRQSDYTF
cdr3_nt: TGCGCCAGCAGCCAAGATCGACAGTCGGACTACACCTTC

clone_size: .
v_call: TRBV4-3
d_call: TRBD2
j_call: TRBJ2-3
cdr3_aa: CASSQASGGTDTQYF
cdr3_nt: TGCGCCAGCAGCCAAGCAAGCGGGGGGACAGATACGCAGTATTTT

clone_size: once
v_call: TRBV18
d_call: .
j_call: TRBJ2-5
cdr3_aa: CASSPPNTRETQYF
cdr3_nt: TGTGCCAGCTCACCACCAAATACTCGGGAGACCCAGTACTTC

clone_size: .
v_call: TRBV19
d_call: .
j_call: TRBJ1-1
cdr3_aa: CASIIGGVNTEAFF
cdr3_nt: TGTGCCAGTATAATTGGAGGGGTGAACACTGAAGCTTTCTTT

clone_size: .
v_call: TRBV5-4
d_call: .
j_call: TRBJ1-2
cdr3_aa: CASRVEGRRYNYGYTF
cdr3_nt: TGTGCCAGCAGGGTGGAGGGCAGAAGATATAACTATGGCTACACCTTC

clone_size: .
v_call: TRBV19
d_call: .
j_call: TRBJ1-3
cdr3_aa: CASRGRDLPGNTIYF
cdr3_nt: TGTGCCAGTAGGGGCAGGGACTTACCTGGAAACACCATATATTTT

clone_size: .
v_call: TRBV6-4
d_call: TRBD2
j_call: TRBJ2-1
cdr3_aa: CASSVRSGTVGNEQFF
cdr3_nt: TGTGCCAGCAGTGTCCGAAGCGGGACTGTAGGCAATGAGCAGTTCTTC

clone_size: .
v_call: TRBV28
d_call: .
j_call: TRBJ2-3
cdr3_aa: CASSALVPSTDTQYF
cdr3_nt: TGTGCCAGCAGTGCTTTAGTACCCAGCACAGATACGCAGTATTTT

clone_size: .
v_call: TRBV11-3
d_call: TRBD2
j_call: TRBJ2-3
cdr3_aa: CASSLRRGGTDTQYF
cdr3_nt: TGTGCCAGCAGCCTAAGACGGGGGGGGACAGATACGCAGTATTTT

clone_size: .
v_call: TRBV6-1
d_call: .
j_call: TRBJ1-3
cdr3_aa: CASRTGFSGNTIYF
cdr3_nt: TGTGCCAGCAGAACAGGGTTCTCTGGAAACACCATATATTTT

clone_size: .
v_call: TRBV7-9
d_call: TRBD1
j_call: TRBJ1-4
cdr3_aa: CASSLGTEATNEKLFF
cdr3_nt: TGTGCCAGCAGCCTCGGGACAGAGGCAACTAATGAAAAACTGTTTTTT

clone_size: .
v_call: TRBV27
d_call: .
j_call: TRBJ1-3
cdr3_aa: CASPLVVGGNTIYF
cdr3_nt: TGTGCCAGTCCCCTAGTGGTGGGTGGAAACACCATATATTTT

clone_size: .
v_call: TRBV4-2
d_call: TRBD1
j_call: TRBJ1-2
cdr3_aa: CASSQDGTGKNYGYTF
cdr3_nt: TGTGCCAGCAGCCAAGATGGGACAGGGAAGAACTATGGCTACACCTTC

clone_size: .
v_call: TRBV5-1
d_call: .
j_call: TRBJ1-1
cdr3_aa: CASSPGPNTEAFF
cdr3_nt: TGCGCCAGCAGCCCGGGTCCGAACACTGAAGCTTTCTTT

clone_size: .
v_call: TRBV5-1
d_call: .
j_call: TRBJ1-1
cdr3_aa: CASSPTAGNHEAFF
cdr3_nt: TGCGCCAGCAGCCCGACGGCAGGCAACCATGAAGCTTTCTTT

clone_size: once
v_call: TRBV5-1
d_call: .
j_call: TRBJ1-1
cdr3_aa: CASRSSTGTNTEAFF
cdr3_nt: TGCGCCAGCAGATCAAGCACGGGGACAAACACTGAAGCTTTCTTT

clone_size: .
v_call: TRBV6-5
d_call: TRBD1
j_call: TRBJ1-2
cdr3_aa: CASSYRGQGSYGYTF
cdr3_nt: TGTGCCAGCAGTTACCGCGGACAGGGTAGCTATGGCTACACCTTC

clone_size: .
v_call: TRBV27
d_call: TRBD2
j_call: TRBJ2-1
cdr3_aa: CASRGLAGYNEQFF
cdr3_nt: TGTGCCAGCCGAGGGCTAGCGGGATACAATGAGCAGTTCTTC

clone_size: .
v_call: TRBV2
d_call: .
j_call: TRBJ1-4
cdr3_aa: CASSAALEVGKLFF
cdr3_nt: TGTGCCAGCAGTGCCGCATTGGAGGTGGGAAAACTGTTTTTT

clone_size: .
v_call: TRBV6-1
d_call: .
j_call: TRBJ1-3
cdr3_aa: CASSPIEDTGNTIYF
cdr3_nt: TGTGCCAGCAGCCCAATAGAGGACACTGGAAACACCATATATTTT

clone_size: .
v_call: TRBV7-2
d_call: .
j_call: TRBJ1-3
cdr3_aa: CASSLNSGNTIYF
cdr3_nt: TGTGCCAGCAGCTTGAATAGTGGAAACACCATATATTTT

clone_size: .
v_call: TRBV11-2
d_call: .
j_call: TRBJ1-2
cdr3_aa: CASSPGDFGYTF
cdr3_nt: TGTGCCAGCAGCCCGGGGGACTTTGGCTACACCTTC

clone_size: .
v_call: TRBV11-3
d_call: TRBD1
j_call: TRBJ2-3
cdr3_aa: CASSSGQGTDTQYF
cdr3_nt: TGTGCCAGCAGCTCGGGACAGGGCACAGATACGCAGTATTTT

clone_size: .
v_call: TRBV25-1
d_call: .
j_call: TRBJ1-5
cdr3_aa: CASSVGDNQPQHF
cdr3_nt: TGTGCCAGCAGTGTGGGCGACAATCAGCCCCAGCATTTT

clone_size: .
v_call: TRBV4-3
d_call: .
j_call: TRBJ2-1
cdr3_aa: CASSQDVAFSEQFF
cdr3_nt: TGCGCCAGCAGCCAAGATGTAGCTTTCAGTGAGCAGTTCTTC

clone_size: once
v_call: TRBV6-1
d_call: .
j_call: TRBJ2-3
cdr3_aa: CASSEGPYVDTQYF
cdr3_nt: TGTGCCAGCAGTGAAGGTCCCTATGTAGATACGCAGTATTTT

clone_size: .
v_call: TRBV19
d_call: TRBD1
j_call: TRBJ1-1
cdr3_aa: CASSYDRGGTEAFF
cdr3_nt: TGTGCCAGTAGTTACGACAGGGGGGGAACTGAAGCTTTCTTT

clone_size: .
v_call: TRBV10-3
d_call: .
j_call: TRBJ1-3
cdr3_aa: CAIRTGPVISGNTIYF
cdr3_nt: TGTGCCATCAGGACAGGCCCCGTGATATCTGGAAACACCATATATTTT

clone_size: .
v_call: TRBV6-5
d_call: TRBD2
j_call: TRBJ2-1
cdr3_aa: CASAEGRAAYNEQFF
cdr3_nt: TGTGCCAGCGCCGAGGGGAGGGCCGCCTACAATGAGCAGTTCTTC

clone_size: .
v_call: TRBV5-1
d_call: .
j_call: TRBJ1-1
cdr3_aa: CASSLGPYRLNTEAFF
cdr3_nt: TGCGCCAGCAGCTTGGGACCTTACAGGTTGAACACTGAAGCTTTCTTT

clone_size: .
v_call: TRBV29-1
d_call: .
j_call: TRBJ2-3
cdr3_aa: CSVDYRVRSDTQYF
cdr3_nt: TGCAGCGTTGATTACAGGGTCCGCTCAGATACGCAGTATTTT

clone_size: .
v_call: TRBV7-8
d_call: TRBD1
j_call: TRBJ1-5
cdr3_aa: CASSLAARGPESPSNQPQHF
cdr3_nt: TGTGCCAGCAGCTTAGCGGCGAGGGGGCCGGAATCCCCCAGCAATCAGCCCCAGCATTTT

clone_size: .
v_call: TRBV6-1
d_call: .
j_call: TRBJ2-3
cdr3_aa: CASSAEGTSTDTQYF
cdr3_nt: TGTGCCAGCAGCGCGGAGGGAACTAGCACAGATACGCAGTATTTT

clone_size: .
v_call: TRBV27
d_call: .
j_call: TRBJ1-1
cdr3_aa: CASSLEGSDTEAFF
cdr3_nt: TGTGCCAGCAGTTTGGAGGGGTCGGACACTGAAGCTTTCTTT

clone_size: .
v_call: TRBV6-1
d_call: TRBD1
j_call: TRBJ1-5
cdr3_aa: CASSKSTGVNQPQHF
cdr3_nt: TGTGCCAGCAGTAAATCGACAGGGGTCAATCAGCCCCAGCATTTT

clone_size: .
v_call: TRBV27
d_call: .
j_call: TRBJ2-1
cdr3_aa: CASSLRQLARGNNEQFF
cdr3_nt: TGTGCCAGCAGTCTCCGACAGCTAGCAAGGGGGAACAATGAGCAGTTCTTC

clone_size: .
v_call: TRBV9
d_call: TRBD1
j_call: TRBJ1-1
cdr3_aa: CASSAGTAQEAFF
cdr3_nt: TGTGCCAGCAGCGCCGGGACAGCCCAAGAAGCTTTCTTT

clone_size: .
v_call: TRBV7-9
d_call: .
j_call: TRBJ1-2
cdr3_aa: CASSLAQGNGYTF
cdr3_nt: TGTGCCAGCAGCTTAGCACAGGGAAATGGCTACACCTTC

clone_size: once
v_call: TRBV19
d_call: TRBD2
j_call: TRBJ2-3
cdr3_aa: CASSTLAGDTDTQYF
cdr3_nt: TGTGCCAGTAGTACACTAGCGGGAGACACGGATACGCAGTATTTT

clone_size: .
v_call: TRBV5-4
d_call: TRBD2
j_call: TRBJ2-1
cdr3_aa: CASSWPGLADNEQFF
cdr3_nt: TGTGCCAGCAGCTGGCCGGGACTAGCGGACAATGAGCAGTTCTTC

clone_size: .
v_call: TRBV2
d_call: TRBD2
j_call: TRBJ2-1
cdr3_aa: CASRGLAGGPNEQFF
cdr3_nt: TGTGCCAGCAGGGGACTAGCGGGAGGGCCAAATGAGCAGTTCTTC

clone_size: few
v_call: TRBV6-5
d_call: .
j_call: TRBJ1-1
cdr3_aa: CASSYTGSEAFF
cdr3_nt: TGTGCCAGCAGTTACACAGGATCTGAAGCTTTCTTT

clone_size: .
v_call: TRBV7-2
d_call: TRBD1
j_call: TRBJ1-5
cdr3_aa: CASSWTGVGSQPQHF
cdr3_nt: TGTGCCAGCAGCTGGACAGGGGTGGGAAGTCAGCCCCAGCATTTT

clone_size: .
v_call: TRBV5-1
d_call: .
j_call: TRBJ1-1
cdr3_aa: CASSPQTGPNTEAFF
cdr3_nt: TGCGCCAGCAGCCCCCAGACAGGACCGAACACTGAAGCTTTCTTT

clone_size: .
v_call: TRBV6-6
d_call: .
j_call: TRBJ2-5
cdr3_aa: CASSDSQETQYF
cdr3_nt: TGTGCCAGCAGCGATAGCCAAGAGACCCAGTACTTC